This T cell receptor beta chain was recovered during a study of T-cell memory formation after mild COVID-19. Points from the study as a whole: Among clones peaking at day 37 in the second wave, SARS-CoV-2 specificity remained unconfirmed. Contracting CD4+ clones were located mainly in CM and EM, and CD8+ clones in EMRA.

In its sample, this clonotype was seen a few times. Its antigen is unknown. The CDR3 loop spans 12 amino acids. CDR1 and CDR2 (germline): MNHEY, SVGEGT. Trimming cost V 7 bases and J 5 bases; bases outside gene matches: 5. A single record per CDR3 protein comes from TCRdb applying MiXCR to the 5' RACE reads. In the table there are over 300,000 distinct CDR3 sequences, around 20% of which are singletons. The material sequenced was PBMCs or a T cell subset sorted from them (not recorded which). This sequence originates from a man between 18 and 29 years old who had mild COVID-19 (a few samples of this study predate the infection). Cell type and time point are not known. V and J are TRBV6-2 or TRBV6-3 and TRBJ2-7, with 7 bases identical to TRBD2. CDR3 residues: CASTSGVNEQYF. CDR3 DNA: TGTGCCAGCACCAGCGGGGTTAACGAGCAGTACTTC.